This T cell receptor beta chain was profiled in a study of shared clonotypes between healthy human individuals. To note about this clone: Its antigen is not known.

Overall study results and limits: The small donor group covered limited genetic and exposure diversity. How much donors shared clonotypes was expected to be affected by sequencing depth.

Clones were sequenced by immunoSEQ multiplex PCR, and TCRdb holds only the in-frame ones, with some missing. This table holds about 800,000 clones, about 96% found once. CDR1 and CDR2 (germline): SGHVS, FQNEAQ. The CDR3 extends over 14 amino acids. Trimming at V came to 5 bases and at J to 3 bases, leaving 6 bases not matched to a gene. The naive CD8 population came from CD45RO-negative cells selected for CCR7, without terminally differentiated effector memory CD45RA+ cells. The genes are TRBV7-8 and TRBJ2-7; TRBD1 matches at 8 bases. Sequencing input: naive CD8+ T cells sorted from blood. The TCR was taken from a man aged 25 to 45 in good health. The DNA for the CDR3 is TGTGCCAGCAGCCCGACGGGACAGGACTACGAGCAGTACTTC. It encodes CASSPTGQDYEQYF.